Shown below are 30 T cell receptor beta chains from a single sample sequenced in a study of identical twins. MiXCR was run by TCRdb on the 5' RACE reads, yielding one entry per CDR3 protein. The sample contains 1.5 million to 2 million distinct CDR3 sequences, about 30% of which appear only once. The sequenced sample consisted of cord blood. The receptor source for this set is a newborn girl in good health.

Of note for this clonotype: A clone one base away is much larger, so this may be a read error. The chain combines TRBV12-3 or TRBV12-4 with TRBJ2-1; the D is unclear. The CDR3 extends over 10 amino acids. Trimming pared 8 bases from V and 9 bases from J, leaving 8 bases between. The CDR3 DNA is TGTGCCAGCGCAATGACTGAGCAGTTCTTC. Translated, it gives CASAMTEQFF.

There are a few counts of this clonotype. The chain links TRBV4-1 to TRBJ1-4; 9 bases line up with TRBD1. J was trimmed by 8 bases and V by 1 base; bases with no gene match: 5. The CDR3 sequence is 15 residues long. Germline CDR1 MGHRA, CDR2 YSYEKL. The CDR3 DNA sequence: TGCGCCAGCAGCCAAGTGGGACAGGGTGGGGAAAAACTGTTTTTT. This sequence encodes CASSQVGQGGEKLFF.

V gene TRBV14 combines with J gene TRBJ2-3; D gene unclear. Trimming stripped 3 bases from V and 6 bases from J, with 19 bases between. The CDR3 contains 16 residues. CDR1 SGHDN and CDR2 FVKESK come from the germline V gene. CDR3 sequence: CASSHQEKLLADTQYF. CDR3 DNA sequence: TGTGCCAGCAGCCATCAGGAAAAACTCCTCGCGGATACGCAGTATTTT.

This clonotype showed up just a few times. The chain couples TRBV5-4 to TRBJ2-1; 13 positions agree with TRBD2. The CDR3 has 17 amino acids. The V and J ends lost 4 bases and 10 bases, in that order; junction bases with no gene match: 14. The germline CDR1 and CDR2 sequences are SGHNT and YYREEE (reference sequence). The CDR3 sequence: CASSQGGLAGFWSEQFF. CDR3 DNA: TGTGCCAGCAGCCAAGGGGGACTAGCGGGATTCTGGTCGGAGCAGTTCTTC.

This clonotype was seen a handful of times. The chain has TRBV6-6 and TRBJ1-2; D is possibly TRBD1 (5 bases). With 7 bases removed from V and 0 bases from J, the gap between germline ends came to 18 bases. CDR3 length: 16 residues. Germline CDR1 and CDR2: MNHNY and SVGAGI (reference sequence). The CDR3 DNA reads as TGTGCCAGCACCCCTACAGGCCGTCGGGCTAACTATGGCTACACCTTC. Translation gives CASTPTGRRANYGYTF.

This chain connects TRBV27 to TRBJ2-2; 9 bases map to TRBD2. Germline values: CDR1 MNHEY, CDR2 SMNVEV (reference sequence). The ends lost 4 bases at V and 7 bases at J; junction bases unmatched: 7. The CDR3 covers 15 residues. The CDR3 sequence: CASSSPSGMGGELFF. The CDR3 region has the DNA TGTGCCAGCAGTTCCCCTAGCGGGATGGGCGGGGAGCTGTTTTTT.

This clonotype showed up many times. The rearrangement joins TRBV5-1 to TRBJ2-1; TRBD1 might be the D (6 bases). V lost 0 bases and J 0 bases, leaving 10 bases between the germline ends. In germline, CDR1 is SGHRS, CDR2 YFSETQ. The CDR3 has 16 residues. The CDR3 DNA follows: TGCGCCAGCAGCTTGGGGACAGTTTCCTCCTACAATGAGCAGTTCTTC. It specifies CASSLGTVSSYNEQFF.

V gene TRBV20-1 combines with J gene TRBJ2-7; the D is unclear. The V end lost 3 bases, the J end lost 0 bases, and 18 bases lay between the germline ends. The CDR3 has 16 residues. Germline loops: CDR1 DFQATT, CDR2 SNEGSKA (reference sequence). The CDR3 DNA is TGCAGTGCTAGGAGAGTGGATTCTCTTCTCTCCTACGAGCAGTACTTC. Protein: CSARRVDSLLSYEQYF.

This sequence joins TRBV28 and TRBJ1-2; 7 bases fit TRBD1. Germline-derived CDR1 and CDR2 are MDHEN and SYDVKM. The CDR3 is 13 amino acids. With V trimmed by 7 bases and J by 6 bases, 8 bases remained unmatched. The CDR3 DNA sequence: TGTGCCAGCATACTAAAAGGGGGCGATGGCTACACCTTC. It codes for CASILKGGDGYTF.

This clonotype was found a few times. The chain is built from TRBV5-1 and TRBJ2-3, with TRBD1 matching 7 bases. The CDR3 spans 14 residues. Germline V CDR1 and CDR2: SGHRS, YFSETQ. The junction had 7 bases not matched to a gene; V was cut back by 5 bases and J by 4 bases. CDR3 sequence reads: CASREGADADTQYF. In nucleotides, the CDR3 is TGCGCCAGCAGAGAGGGGGCGGATGCAGATACGCAGTATTTT.

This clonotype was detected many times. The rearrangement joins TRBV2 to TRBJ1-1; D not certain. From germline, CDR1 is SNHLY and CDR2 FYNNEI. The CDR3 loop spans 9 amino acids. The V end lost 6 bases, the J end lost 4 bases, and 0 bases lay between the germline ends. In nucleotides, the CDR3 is TGTGCCAGCAGCACTGAAGCTTTCTTT. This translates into CASSTEAFF. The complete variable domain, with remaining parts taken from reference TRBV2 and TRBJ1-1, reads EPEVTQTPSHQVTQMGQEVILRCVPISNHLYFYWYRQILGQKVEFLVSFYNNEISEKSEIFDDQFSVERPDGSNFTLKIRSTKLEDSAMYFCASSTEAFFGQGTRLTVV.

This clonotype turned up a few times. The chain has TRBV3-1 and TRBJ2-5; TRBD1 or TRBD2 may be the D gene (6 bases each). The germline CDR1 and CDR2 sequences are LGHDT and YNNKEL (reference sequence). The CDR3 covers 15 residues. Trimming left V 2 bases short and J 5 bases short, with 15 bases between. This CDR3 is CASSQRGALVETQYF. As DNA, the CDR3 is TGTGCCAGCAGCCAAAGGGGGGCTCTTGTGGAGACCCAGTACTTC.

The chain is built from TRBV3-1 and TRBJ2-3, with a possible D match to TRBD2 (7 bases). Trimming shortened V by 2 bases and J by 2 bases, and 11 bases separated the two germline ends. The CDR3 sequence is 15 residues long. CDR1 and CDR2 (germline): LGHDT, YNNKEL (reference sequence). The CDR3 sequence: CASSQLRGATDTQYF. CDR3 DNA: TGTGCCAGCAGCCAATTACGGGGGGCCACAGATACGCAGTATTTT.

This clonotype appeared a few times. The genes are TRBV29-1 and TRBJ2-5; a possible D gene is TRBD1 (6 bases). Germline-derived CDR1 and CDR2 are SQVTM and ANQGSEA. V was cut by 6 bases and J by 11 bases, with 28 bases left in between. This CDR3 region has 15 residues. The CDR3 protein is CSVIPDRFSYNEQYF. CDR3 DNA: TGCAGCGTCATACCCGACAGGTTCTCCTACAATGAGCAGTACTTC.

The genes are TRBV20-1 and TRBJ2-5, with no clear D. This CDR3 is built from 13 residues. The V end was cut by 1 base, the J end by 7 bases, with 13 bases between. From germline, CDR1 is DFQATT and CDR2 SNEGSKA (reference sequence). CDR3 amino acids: CSARGPVPSTQYF. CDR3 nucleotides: TGCAGTGCTAGAGGGCCAGTGCCTTCGACCCAGTACTTC.

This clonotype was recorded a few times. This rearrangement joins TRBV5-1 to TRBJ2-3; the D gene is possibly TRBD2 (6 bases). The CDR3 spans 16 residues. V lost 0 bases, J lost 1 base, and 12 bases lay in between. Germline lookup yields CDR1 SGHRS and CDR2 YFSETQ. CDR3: CASSLGDFPGTDTQYF. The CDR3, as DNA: TGCGCCAGCAGCTTGGGGGACTTCCCGGGCACAGATACGCAGTATTTT.

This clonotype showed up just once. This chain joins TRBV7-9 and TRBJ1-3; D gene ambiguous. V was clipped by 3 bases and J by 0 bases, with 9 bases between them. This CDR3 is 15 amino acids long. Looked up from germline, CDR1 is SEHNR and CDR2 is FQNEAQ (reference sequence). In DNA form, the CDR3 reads TGTGCCAGCAGCTTTCGTGCGGCCTCTGGAAACACCATATATTTT. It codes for CASSFRAASGNTIYF. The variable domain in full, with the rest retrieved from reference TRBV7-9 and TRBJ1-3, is DTGVSQNPRHKITKRGQNVTFRCDPISEHNRLYWYRQTLGQGPEFLTYFQNEAQLEKSRLLSDRFSAERPKGSFSTLEIQRTEQGDSAMYLCASSFRAASGNTIYFGEGSWLTVV.

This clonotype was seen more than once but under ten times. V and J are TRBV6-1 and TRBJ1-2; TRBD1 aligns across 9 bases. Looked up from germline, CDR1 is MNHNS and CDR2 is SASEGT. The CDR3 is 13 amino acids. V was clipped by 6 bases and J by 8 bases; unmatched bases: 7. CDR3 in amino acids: CASRSGTGRGYTF. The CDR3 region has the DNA TGTGCCAGCAGATCCGGGACAGGGCGCGGCTACACCTTC.

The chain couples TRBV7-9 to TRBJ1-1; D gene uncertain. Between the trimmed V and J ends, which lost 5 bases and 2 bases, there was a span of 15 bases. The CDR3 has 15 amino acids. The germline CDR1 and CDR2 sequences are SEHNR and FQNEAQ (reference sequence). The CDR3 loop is CASSPVRYDNTEAFF. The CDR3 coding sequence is TGTGCCAGCAGCCCTGTCCGATACGATAACACTGAAGCTTTCTTT.

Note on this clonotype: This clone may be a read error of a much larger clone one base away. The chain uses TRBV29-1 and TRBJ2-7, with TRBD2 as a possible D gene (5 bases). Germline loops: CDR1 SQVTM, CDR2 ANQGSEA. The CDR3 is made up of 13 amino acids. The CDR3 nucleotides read TGCAGCGTTGAATTCGGGAACTCCCACGAGCAGTACTTC. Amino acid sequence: CSVEFGNSHEQYF.

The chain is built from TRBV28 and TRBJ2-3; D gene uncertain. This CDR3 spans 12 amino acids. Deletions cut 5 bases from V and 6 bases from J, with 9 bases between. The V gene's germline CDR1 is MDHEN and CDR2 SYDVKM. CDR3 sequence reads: CASSKSLDTQYF. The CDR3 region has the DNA TGTGCCAGCAGTAAATCTCTGGATACGCAGTATTTT. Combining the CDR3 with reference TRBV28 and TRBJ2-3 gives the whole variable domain DVKVTQSSRYLVKRTGEKVFLECVQDMDHENMFWYRQDPGLGLRLIYFSYDVKMKEKGDIPEGYSVSREKKERFSLILESASTNQTSMYLCASSKSLDTQYFGPGTRLTVL.

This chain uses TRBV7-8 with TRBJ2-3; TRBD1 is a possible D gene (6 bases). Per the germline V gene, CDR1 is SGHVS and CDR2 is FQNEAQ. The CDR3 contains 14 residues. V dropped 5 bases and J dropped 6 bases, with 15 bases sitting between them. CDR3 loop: CASSPHRVADTQYF. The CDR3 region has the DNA TGTGCCAGCAGCCCCCACAGGGTTGCGGATACGCAGTATTTT.

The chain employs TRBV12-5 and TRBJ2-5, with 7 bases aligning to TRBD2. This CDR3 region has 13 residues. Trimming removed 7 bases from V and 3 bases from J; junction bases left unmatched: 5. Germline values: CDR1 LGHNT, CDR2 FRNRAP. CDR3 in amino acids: CASATGTKETQYF. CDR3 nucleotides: TGTGCTAGTGCCACCGGGACTAAAGAGACCCAGTACTTC.

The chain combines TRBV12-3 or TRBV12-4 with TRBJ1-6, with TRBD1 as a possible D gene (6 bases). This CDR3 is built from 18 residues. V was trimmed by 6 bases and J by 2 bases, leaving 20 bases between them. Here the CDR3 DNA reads TGTGCCAGCAGCCGTATCCCGGGACAAGGAACCTATAATTCACCCCTCCACTTT. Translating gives CASSRIPGQGTYNSPLHF.

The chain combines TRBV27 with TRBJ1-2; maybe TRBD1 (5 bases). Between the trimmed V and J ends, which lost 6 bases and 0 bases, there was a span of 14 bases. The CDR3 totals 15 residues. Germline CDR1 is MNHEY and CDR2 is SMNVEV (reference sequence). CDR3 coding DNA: TGTGCCAGCAGGGGAACCGGGGCGCCTAACTATGGCTACACCTTC. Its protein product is CASRGTGAPNYGYTF.

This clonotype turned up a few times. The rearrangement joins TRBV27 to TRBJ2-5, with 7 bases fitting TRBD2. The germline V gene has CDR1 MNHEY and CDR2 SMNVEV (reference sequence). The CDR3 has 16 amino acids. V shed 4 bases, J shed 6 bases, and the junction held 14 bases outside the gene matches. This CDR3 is CASSSPASTSVQTQYF. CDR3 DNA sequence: TGTGCCAGCAGTTCCCCCGCCAGTACTAGCGTACAGACCCAGTACTTC.

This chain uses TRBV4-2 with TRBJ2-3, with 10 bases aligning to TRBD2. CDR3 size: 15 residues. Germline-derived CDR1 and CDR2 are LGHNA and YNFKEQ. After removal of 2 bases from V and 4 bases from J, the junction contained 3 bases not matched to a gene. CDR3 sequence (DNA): TGTGCCAGCAGCCAAAGACTAGCGGGCCCAGATACGCAGTATTTT. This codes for CASSQRLAGPDTQYF.

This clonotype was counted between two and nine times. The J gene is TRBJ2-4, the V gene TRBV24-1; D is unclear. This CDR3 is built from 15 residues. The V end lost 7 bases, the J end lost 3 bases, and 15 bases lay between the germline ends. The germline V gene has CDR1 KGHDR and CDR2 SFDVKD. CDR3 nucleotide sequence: TGTGCCACCAGCGACCCGACATGGCTCAAAAACATTCAGTACTTC. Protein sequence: CATSDPTWLKNIQYF.

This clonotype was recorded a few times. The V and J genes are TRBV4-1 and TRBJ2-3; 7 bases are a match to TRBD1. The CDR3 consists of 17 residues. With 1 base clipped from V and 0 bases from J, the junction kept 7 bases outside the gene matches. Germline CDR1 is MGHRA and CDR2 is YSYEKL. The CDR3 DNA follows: TGCGCCAGCAGCCAAGTCCCGACAGGGCGTAGCACAGATACGCAGTATTTT. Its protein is CASSQVPTGRSTDTQYF.

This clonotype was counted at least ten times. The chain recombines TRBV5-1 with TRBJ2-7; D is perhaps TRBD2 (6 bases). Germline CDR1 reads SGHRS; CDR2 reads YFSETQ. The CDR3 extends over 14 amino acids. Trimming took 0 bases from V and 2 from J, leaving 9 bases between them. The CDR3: CASSLASGAYEQYF. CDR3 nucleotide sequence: TGCGCCAGCAGCTTGGCCTCGGGAGCCTACGAGCAGTACTTC.